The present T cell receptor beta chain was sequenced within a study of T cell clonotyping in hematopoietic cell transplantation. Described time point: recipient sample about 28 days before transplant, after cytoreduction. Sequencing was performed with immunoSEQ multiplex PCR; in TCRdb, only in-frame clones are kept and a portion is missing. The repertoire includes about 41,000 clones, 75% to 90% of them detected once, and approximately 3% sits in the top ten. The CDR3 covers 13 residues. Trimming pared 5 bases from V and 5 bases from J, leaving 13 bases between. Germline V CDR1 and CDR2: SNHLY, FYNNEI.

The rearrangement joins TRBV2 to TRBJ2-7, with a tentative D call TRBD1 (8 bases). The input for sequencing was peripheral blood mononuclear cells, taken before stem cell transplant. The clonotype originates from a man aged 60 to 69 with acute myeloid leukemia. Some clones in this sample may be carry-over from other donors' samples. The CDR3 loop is CASSYRGRDEQYF. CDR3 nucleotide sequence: TGTGCCAGCAGTTACAGGGGGAGGGACGAGCAGTACTTC. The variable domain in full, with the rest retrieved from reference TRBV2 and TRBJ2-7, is EPEVTQTPSHQVTQMGQEVILRCVPISNHLYFYWYRQILGQKVEFLVSFYNNEISEKSEIFDDQFSVERPDGSNFTLKIRSTKLEDSAMYFCASSYRGRDEQYFGPGTRLTVT.